The rows below give T cell receptor beta chains drawn from one sample of a study of shared clonotypes between healthy human individuals. Measured with immunoSEQ multiplex PCR; TCRdb has only the in-frame clones, and not every one. Of around 1.9 million clones in the sample, roughly 91% are singletons; the top ten hold 1.5% to 2%. What was sequenced was naive CD8+ T cells from PBMCs. The receptors here all came from a man aged 18 to 29 in good health. Some clones in this sample may be carry-over from other donors' samples. CDR3s include the opening cysteine and the closing phenylalanine or tryptophan. D genes are given only for firm matches. Only some rows state a clone size, as once, few, many or a class for expanded clones.

J: TRBJ2-2; D: .; V: TRBV27; size: .; DNA: TGTGCCAGCAGTCCGGCCCGACAGAACACCGGGGAGCTGTTTTTT; CDR3: CASSPARQNTGELFF
J: TRBJ2-5; D: TRBD1; V: TRBV9; size: .; DNA: TGTGCCAGCAGCGGACAGGGGGCTAAGGAGACCCAGTACTTC; CDR3: CASSGQGAKETQYF
J: TRBJ2-3; D: TRBD2; V: TRBV5-1; size: .; DNA: TGCGCCAGCAGCCGCACGGAAACTAGCGGGATTGTGGTGGATACGCAGTATTTT; CDR3: CASSRTETSGIVVDTQYF
J: TRBJ2-1; D: TRBD2; V: TRBV7-8; size: .; DNA: TGTGCCAGCAGCCTCGGGACTAGCCGGTACAATGAGCAGTTCTTC; CDR3: CASSLGTSRYNEQFF
J: TRBJ1-5; D: .; V: TRBV28; size: .; DNA: TGTGCCAGCGGACAGTATAGCAATCAGCCCCAGCATTTT; CDR3: CASGQYSNQPQHF
J: TRBJ1-2; D: .; V: TRBV25-1; size: .; DNA: TGTGCCAGCAGTGAATGGGGGACCTCCTTGGGCTACACCTTC; CDR3: CASSEWGTSLGYTF
J: TRBJ1-4; D: .; V: TRBV7-9; size: .; DNA: TGTGCCAGCAGCTTATCCATTAATGAAAAACTGTTTTTT; CDR3: CASSLSINEKLFF
J: TRBJ2-1; D: TRBD2; V: TRBV4-3; size: .; DNA: TGCGCCAGCAGCCAACTAGCGGGAAGCTTCAATGAGCAGTTCTTC; CDR3: CASSQLAGSFNEQFF
J: TRBJ2-7; D: TRBD2; V: TRBV5-1; size: .; DNA: TGCGCCAGCAGCTTGGGAGTCCTAGCGGGAGTAATCTACGAGCAGTACTTC; CDR3: CASSLGVLAGVIYEQYF
J: TRBJ2-7; D: TRBD1; V: TRBV28; size: .; DNA: TGTGCCAGCAGTTTCAGGGGGCTGGGGTACGAGCAGTACTTC; CDR3: CASSFRGLGYEQYF
J: TRBJ2-1; D: .; V: TRBV28; size: .; DNA: TGTGCCAGCAGTTTTCGGTTGTCTGAGCAGTTCTTC; CDR3: CASSFRLSEQFF
J: TRBJ1-2; D: TRBD1; V: TRBV28; size: .; DNA: TGTGCCAGCAGTCCCGGGGACAGGGGGAGCTATGGCTACACCTTC; CDR3: CASSPGDRGSYGYTF
J: TRBJ2-2; D: TRBD1; V: TRBV9; size: .; DNA: TGTGCCAGCAGCGAGGGGGCAGGGGCCGGGGAGCTGTTTTTT; CDR3: CASSEGAGAGELFF
J: TRBJ2-1; D: TRBD2; V: TRBV28; size: .; DNA: TGTGCCAGTTTGGAGGGAGGGAGCTCCTACAATGAGCAGTTCTTC; CDR3: CASLEGGSSYNEQFF
J: TRBJ1-5; D: .; V: TRBV19; size: .; DNA: TGTGCCAGTAGTGCGTACGACAGTTCCAATCAGCCCCAGCATTTT; CDR3: CASSAYDSSNQPQHF
J: TRBJ2-7; D: .; V: TRBV19; size: once; DNA: TGTGCCAGTAGTATAGATGGTAGAGAATCCTACGAGCAGTACTTC; CDR3: CASSIDGRESYEQYF
J: TRBJ2-2; D: .; V: TRBV27; size: .; DNA: TGTGCCAGCAGTCCACGGGATTCCTCCGGGGAGCTGTTTTTT; CDR3: CASSPRDSSGELFF
J: TRBJ2-1; D: .; V: TRBV10-2; size: .; DNA: TGCGCCAGCAGCGGACCATCGGCGTACAATGAGCAGTTCTTC; CDR3: CASSGPSAYNEQFF
J: TRBJ1-2; D: TRBD1; V: TRBV28; size: .; DNA: TGTGCCAGCAGCTCCGCCGACCCGACAGGGGGCTATGGCTACACCTTC; CDR3: CASSSADPTGGYGYTF
J: TRBJ2-1; D: TRBD2; V: TRBV14; size: .; DNA: TGTGCCAGCAGCCAAGTTGCGGGAGGGTTTCATGAGCAGTTCTTC; CDR3: CASSQVAGGFHEQFF
J: TRBJ1-1; D: TRBD1; V: TRBV28; size: .; DNA: TGTGCCAGCAGCCTTCTACGGGACAGGAAGAACACTGAAGCTTTCTTT; CDR3: CASSLLRDRKNTEAFF
J: TRBJ1-2; D: .; V: TRBV19; size: few; DNA: TGTGCCAGTAGTATATCTGCAGGGCTGACTGTCTATGGCTACACCTTC; CDR3: CASSISAGLTVYGYTF
J: TRBJ1-2; D: .; V: TRBV9; size: .; DNA: TGTGCCAGCAGTCCTTATATCCAGGACGGCGGCTACACCTTC; CDR3: CASSPYIQDGGYTF
J: TRBJ2-3; D: .; V: TRBV9; size: .; DNA: TGTGCCAGCAGCGTCTTCGGGAGCCCCCCAGATACGCAGTATTTT; CDR3: CASSVFGSPPDTQYF
J: TRBJ1-3; D: .; V: TRBV7-3; size: .; DNA: TGTGCCAGCAGCCCAGGTAGGTGTTACACCATATATTTT; CDR3: CASSPGRCYTIYF
J: TRBJ1-4; D: .; V: TRBV27; size: .; DNA: TGTGCCAGCAGCGGACGGGGGGGAGCGGGGGAAAAACTGTTTTTT; CDR3: CASSGRGGAGEKLFF
J: TRBJ2-2; D: TRBD2; V: TRBV5-1; size: .; DNA: TGCGCCAGCAGCAGGACTAGCGGGAGAGTGGACGGGGAGCTGTTTTTT; CDR3: CASSRTSGRVDGELFF
J: TRBJ1-1; D: .; V: TRBV19; size: once; DNA: TGTGCCAGTAGTCCACGAAGTTACATGAACACTGAAGCTTTCTTT; CDR3: CASSPRSYMNTEAFF
J: TRBJ2-7; D: TRBD1; V: TRBV5-6; size: .; DNA: TGTGCCAGCAGCTCCGGGACAGGCAAGTCCTACGAGCAGTACTTC; CDR3: CASSSGTGKSYEQYF
J: TRBJ1-1; D: .; V: TRBV5-1; size: .; DNA: TGCGCCAGCAGCATGGGGAGGGCCACTGAAGCTTTCTTT; CDR3: CASSMGRATEAFF
J: TRBJ2-2; D: .; V: TRBV4-1; size: .; DNA: TGCGCCAGCAGCCAAGATCGGGGTGCCAGGGAGCTGTTTTTT; CDR3: CASSQDRGARELFF
J: TRBJ2-1; D: .; V: TRBV10-3; size: .; DNA: TGTGCCATCAGAGGAGTGGGGGCGGGGGACAATGAGCAGTTCTTC; CDR3: CAIRGVGAGDNEQFF
J: TRBJ1-2; D: .; V: TRBV4-3; size: .; DNA: TGCGCCAGCAGCCAAGATCGAGGGGGGAGCTATGGCTACACCTTC; CDR3: CASSQDRGGSYGYTF
J: TRBJ2-2; D: .; V: TRBV4-3; size: once; DNA: TGCGCCAGCAGCCAAGATCCCGCAGCCTCGAACACCGGGGAGCTGTTTTTT; CDR3: CASSQDPAASNTGELFF
J: TRBJ2-7; D: TRBD1; V: TRBV19; size: .; DNA: TGTGCCAGTGGACAGGGGACGACCGAGCAGTACTTC; CDR3: CASGQGTTEQYF
J: TRBJ2-7; D: TRBD2; V: TRBV7-8; size: .; DNA: TGTGCCAGCAGCCACACTAGCGGGAGGGCCCGCCACGAGCAGTACTTC; CDR3: CASSHTSGRARHEQYF
J: TRBJ2-5; D: .; V: TRBV28; size: .; DNA: TGTGCCAGCAGTTCCCTAAATCCCCGGCCGGAGACCCAGTACTTC; CDR3: CASSSLNPRPETQYF
J: TRBJ2-7; D: TRBD1; V: TRBV7-2; size: .; DNA: TGTGCCAGCAGAATCTCCGGGACAGCCTACGAGCAGTACTTC; CDR3: CASRISGTAYEQYF
J: TRBJ2-2; D: .; V: TRBV7-3; size: .; DNA: TGTGCCAGCAGATCAGACACCGGGGAGCTGTTTTTT; CDR3: CASRSDTGELFF
J: TRBJ1-5; D: .; V: TRBV2; size: .; DNA: TGTGCCAGCAGTGAGACACTAGGGTCCAATCAGCCCCAGCATTTT; CDR3: CASSETLGSNQPQHF
J: TRBJ1-1; D: .; V: TRBV4-1; size: .; DNA: TGCGCCAGCAGCCAAGGGCCCCTGAACACTGAAGCTTTCTTT; CDR3: CASSQGPLNTEAFF
J: TRBJ2-2; D: .; V: TRBV6-5; size: .; DNA: TGTGCCAGCACTGGGGTAGCCGGGGAGCTGTTTTTT; CDR3: CASTGVAGELFF